This is a list of T cell receptor beta chains from one sample in a study of radiotherapy plus CTLA-4 blockade in lung cancer. This table comes from immunoSEQ multiplex PCR, and its TCRdb copy is limited to in-frame clones, with some not included. The table shows roughly 100,000 clones, with around 85% occurring only once. The sample was peripheral blood, taken from a patient treated with radiotherapy plus ipilimumab. These receptors were obtained from a human donor with non-small cell lung cancer that progressed on radiotherapy plus ipilimumab. Some clones in this sample may be carry-over from other donors' samples. CDR3s include the opening cysteine and the closing phenylalanine or tryptophan. The D gene is left open where the match is weak. Where a row states a size, it is once, few, many or the class of an expanded clone; other rows omit it.

abundance: .; j_gene: TRBJ2-3; v_gene: TRBV4-1; d_gene: TRBD2; CDR3aa: CASSQAASGGTDTQYF; CDR3nt: TGCGCCAGCAGCCAAGCTGCTAGCGGGGGCACAGATACGCAGTATTTT
abundance: once; j_gene: TRBJ2-7; v_gene: TRBV4-1; d_gene: .; CDR3aa: CASSRLTMGSYEQYF; CDR3nt: TGCGCCAGCAGCCGTCTTACCATGGGGTCCTACGAGCAGTACTTC
abundance: few; j_gene: TRBJ2-7; v_gene: TRBV10-3; d_gene: .; CDR3aa: CATRGPDFYEQYF; CDR3nt: TGTGCCACCAGGGGACCCGACTTCTACGAGCAGTACTTC
abundance: .; j_gene: TRBJ2-3; v_gene: TRBV28; d_gene: .; CDR3aa: CASTPGTTRTDTQYF; CDR3nt: TGTGCCAGCACCCCGGGGACCACCCGCACAGATACGCAGTATTTT
abundance: .; j_gene: TRBJ2-6; v_gene: TRBV13; d_gene: .; CDR3aa: CASSSPGTISGANVLTF; CDR3nt: TGTGCCAGCAGCTCGCCCGGGACAATCTCTGGGGCCAACGTCCTGACTTTC
abundance: .; j_gene: TRBJ1-3; v_gene: TRBV5-1; d_gene: TRBD1; CDR3aa: CASSLGTDRLSGNTIYF; CDR3nt: TGCGCCAGCAGCTTGGGGACGGACAGGCTCTCTGGAAACACCATATATTTT
abundance: few; j_gene: TRBJ2-5; v_gene: TRBV30; d_gene: .; CDR3aa: CAWSWGSLGTQYF; CDR3nt: TGTGCCTGGAGTTGGGGCAGCCTGGGGACCCAGTACTTC
abundance: .; j_gene: TRBJ2-6; v_gene: TRBV9; d_gene: .; CDR3aa: CATASSGAGANVLTF; CDR3nt: TGTGCCACCGCCTCGTCGGGGGCTGGGGCCAACGTCCTGACTTTC
abundance: .; j_gene: TRBJ2-3; v_gene: TRBV7-2; d_gene: TRBD2; CDR3aa: CASIVAGAPTDTQYF; CDR3nt: TGTGCCAGCATCGTAGCGGGAGCGCCGACAGATACGCAGTATTTT
abundance: .; j_gene: TRBJ2-5; v_gene: TRBV4-1; d_gene: .; CDR3aa: CASSQDLRLQTQYF; CDR3nt: TGCGCCAGCAGCCAAGATTTAAGGTTGCAGACCCAGTACTTC
abundance: .; j_gene: TRBJ2-6; v_gene: TRBV6-1; d_gene: .; CDR3aa: CASTPGDSGANVLTF; CDR3nt: TGTGCCAGCACCCCAGGGGACTCTGGGGCCAACGTCCTGACTTTC
abundance: .; j_gene: TRBJ2-3; v_gene: TRBV6-4; d_gene: TRBD2; CDR3aa: CASSEEAGSTDTQYF; CDR3nt: TGTGCCAGCAGTGAAGAAGCGGGGAGCACAGATACGCAGTATTTT
abundance: medium-sized; j_gene: TRBJ1-2; v_gene: TRBV4-3; d_gene: TRBD1; CDR3aa: CASSQMEGASYGYTF; CDR3nt: TGCGCCAGCAGCCAAATGGAGGGGGCAAGCTATGGCTACACCTTC
abundance: .; j_gene: TRBJ1-5; v_gene: TRBV7-2; d_gene: .; CDR3aa: CASSFGPGGQPQHF; CDR3nt: .
abundance: .; j_gene: TRBJ2-3; v_gene: TRBV5-1; d_gene: .; CDR3aa: CASRGEPGTDTQYF; CDR3nt: TGCGCCAGCAGGGGGGAGCCAGGCACAGATACGCAGTATTTT
abundance: .; j_gene: TRBJ2-3; v_gene: TRBV7-9; d_gene: TRBD2; CDR3aa: CASSRPGAGGPSDTQYF; CDR3nt: TGTGCCAGCAGCCGACCGGGAGCGGGGGGGCCTTCAGATACGCAGTATTTT
abundance: .; j_gene: TRBJ1-1; v_gene: TRBV4-3; d_gene: .; CDR3aa: CASSQDRDRRNTEAFF; CDR3nt: TGCGCCAGCAGCCAAGATCGGGACCGGAGGAACACTGAAGCTTTCTTT
abundance: .; j_gene: TRBJ2-3; v_gene: TRBV10-3; d_gene: TRBD1; CDR3aa: CAIRGQGGTDTQYF; CDR3nt: TGTGCCATCAGGGGACAGGGAGGCACAGATACGCAGTATTTT
abundance: .; j_gene: TRBJ2-7; v_gene: TRBV20-1; d_gene: .; CDR3aa: CSAYGSYEQYF; CDR3nt: TGCAGTGCGTATGGATCCTACGAGCAGTACTTC
abundance: .; j_gene: TRBJ1-3; v_gene: TRBV12-5; d_gene: TRBD1; CDR3aa: CASATSTGHGNTIYF; CDR3nt: TGTGCTAGTGCCACCTCGACAGGGCATGGAAACACCATATATTTT
abundance: .; j_gene: TRBJ2-5; v_gene: TRBV4-3; d_gene: TRBD2; CDR3aa: CASSQQRGGHETQYF; CDR3nt: TGCGCCAGCAGCCAACAGCGGGGGGGCCACGAGACCCAGTACTTC
abundance: .; j_gene: TRBJ2-2; v_gene: TRBV5-6; d_gene: .; CDR3aa: CASSLAPAGATAGELFF; CDR3nt: TGTGCCAGCAGCTTGGCCCCCGCAGGCGCTACTGCCGGGGAGCTGTTTTTT
abundance: .; j_gene: TRBJ2-5; v_gene: TRBV19; d_gene: .; CDR3aa: CASSPTPSVVSETQYF; CDR3nt: TGTGCCAGTAGTCCAACCCCTAGTGTAGTTAGTGAGACCCAGTACTTC
abundance: .; j_gene: TRBJ1-2; v_gene: TRBV28; d_gene: .; CDR3aa: CAYEDGLSYTF; CDR3nt: TGTGCTTACGAAGACGGTCTAAGCTACACCTTC
abundance: once; j_gene: TRBJ1-2; v_gene: TRBV2; d_gene: .; CDR3aa: CASQRDIFYGYTF; CDR3nt: TGTGCCAGCCAAAGGGACATCTTTTATGGCTACACCTTC
abundance: once; j_gene: TRBJ2-7; v_gene: TRBV5-5; d_gene: .; CDR3aa: CASSLEVGAGSYEQYF; CDR3nt: TGTGCCAGCAGCTTGGAAGTGGGAGCAGGTTCGTACGAGCAGTACTTC
abundance: .; j_gene: TRBJ2-2; v_gene: TRBV9; d_gene: .; CDR3aa: CASSDRPGELFF; CDR3nt: TGTGCCAGCAGCGACCGGCCCGGGGAGCTGTTTTTT
abundance: .; j_gene: TRBJ1-2; v_gene: TRBV28; d_gene: .; CDR3aa: CASSNSWEGSYTF; CDR3nt: TGTGCCAGCAGTAACTCCTGGGAGGGGTCCTACACCTTC
abundance: .; j_gene: TRBJ2-3; v_gene: TRBV21-1; d_gene: .; CDR3aa: CASSNFRNSGGACLDTQYF; CDR3nt: TGTGCCAGCAGCAATTTCAGGAATAGCGGGGGGGCGTGTTTGGATACGCAGTATTTT
abundance: few; j_gene: TRBJ2-7; v_gene: TRBV5-4; d_gene: .; CDR3aa: CASSPGARGQSYEQYF; CDR3nt: TGTGCCAGCAGCCCTGGGGCTAGGGGACAAAGCTACGAGCAGTACTTC
abundance: .; j_gene: TRBJ2-1; v_gene: TRBV2; d_gene: .; CDR3aa: CASRQNGEQFF; CDR3nt: TGTGCCAGCAGACAGAATGGTGAGCAGTTCTTC
abundance: .; j_gene: TRBJ2-3; v_gene: TRBV5-1; d_gene: TRBD2; CDR3aa: CASRVIAGAAGTQYF; CDR3nt: TGCGCCAGCAGGGTGATAGCGGGCGCCGCAGGTACGCAGTATTTT